This TCR beta chain came from a study of T cells after yellow fever vaccination (dated by TCRdb to between 2018 and 2020). Regarding the research as a whole: Libraries from fractions with low cell numbers were prepared with the SMART-Seq v4 Ultra Low Input RNA kit. To follow T-cell clones before and after both primary and booster YFV17D yellow fever vaccination, bulk TCR alpha and beta repertoires underwent longitudinal sequencing. The cohort comprised two healthy male donors, one aged 18 to 30 and one aged 30 to 39 years. Blood samples were taken at several timepoints before and after primary and secondary immunization, and bulk PBMC replicates and cell subsets were isolated.

This clonotype was seen a handful of times. Which antigen it targets is not known. No much larger clone is present one base from it, and per-base qualities are unavailable. The germline V gene (reference sequence) provides CDR1 SEHNR and CDR2 FQNEAQ. There are 12 amino acids in the CDR3, from cysteine to phenylalanine inclusive. Here the CDR3 DNA is all that survives: 36 bases in frame from base 1. Trimming removed 6 bases from V and 8 bases from J; the gene matches leave 4 bases unexplained. On the study overall, not on this receptor specifically: Because the study included only a couple of donors, the extent to which the findings can be generalized is limited. Most clones expanded after primary vaccination (approximately 96% of CD4 and 80% to 90% of CD8) were re-detected after the booster, suggesting that broad memory maintenance occurred. The secondary T-cell response was found to be weaker but faster than the primary response, with a peak reached on day 5 rather than on day 15. A small fraction of clonotypes appeared in both the CD4 and CD8 compartments, likely as a result of convergent recombination. Because abundant contaminating clonotypes from the bulk population could be contained in FACS-sorted repertoires, computational filtering was required.

According to the study, the label for this sample's treatment or condition signals: live attenuated yellow fever vaccine strain. A standard Ficoll-Paque protocol was used to isolate PBMCs from peripheral blood. Dynabeads CD4 and CD8 positive selection kits were used to isolate the CD4 and CD8 T-cell fractions. TriZol was used to extract RNA from bulk PBMCs, CD4 and CD8 fractions, and dextramer-positive and dextramer-negative fractions. TCR cDNA was made using 5'RACE template switching, a step that added a universal primer site and unique molecular identifiers. Priming for cDNA synthesis came from both the TCR alpha and TCR beta constant segments. Library amplification used two PCR steps, and the second PCR step added sample barcodes and sequencing adapters. Libraries were sequenced on Illumina HiSeq 2500 (2x100 bp) or NovaSeq (2x150 bp). The study's own analysis went as follows. MIGEC was used to demultiplex reads and collapse the reads into UMI consensus sequences, and MiXCR was used for V(D)J alignment. Using edgeR on replicate PBMC samples, clonotypes were called vaccine-responding if FDR was below 0.01 and the log2 fold change was above 5 up to day 15. Bulk clonotypes were assigned CD4 or CD8 identity according to which sequenced CD4 or CD8 repertoire held them at higher abundance. TCRdb redid the processing of the public reads, applying fastp at Q25 and MiXCR, and retained in-frame beta chains. Every distinct CDR3 protein forms one entry, paired with its most common genes and DNA. The V and J calls follow TCRdb's processing rather than the paper's. Counted in this sample were 60,000 or so distinct CDR3 sequences; approximately 6.9% of them appeared once. The ten largest account for about 40% of the sample.

The specimen comprised CD8+ T cells sorted from PBMCs, sampled on the day of the first yellow fever vaccination. The V and J genes are TRBV7-9 and TRBJ2-1; TRBD1 lines up with 7 middle nucleotides. The receptor was isolated from a man between 18 and 35 years old who received the YFV17D yellow fever vaccine. The DNA sequence is given as TGTGCCAGCAGTCAAGGGGGCCATGAGCAGTTCTTC. Its translation reads: CASSQGGHEQFF.